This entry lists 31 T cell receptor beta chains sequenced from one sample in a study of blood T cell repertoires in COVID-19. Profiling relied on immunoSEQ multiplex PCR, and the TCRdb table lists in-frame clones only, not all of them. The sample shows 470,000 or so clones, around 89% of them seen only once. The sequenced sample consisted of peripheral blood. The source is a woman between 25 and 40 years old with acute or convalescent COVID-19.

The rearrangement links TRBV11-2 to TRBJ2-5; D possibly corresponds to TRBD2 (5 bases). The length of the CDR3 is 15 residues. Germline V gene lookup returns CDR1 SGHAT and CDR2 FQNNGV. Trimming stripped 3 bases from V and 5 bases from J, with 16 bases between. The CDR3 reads CASSLTPQLVETQYF. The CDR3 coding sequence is TGTGCCAGCAGCTTGACCCCTCAACTAGTGGAGACCCAGTACTTC.

CDR3 loop: CASSEGADQPQHF. In nucleotides, the CDR3 is TGTGCCAGTAGTGAGGGAGCCGATCAGCCCCAGCATTTT. The rearrangement links TRBV19 to TRBJ1-5; no clear D. Trimming removed 5 bases from V and 5 bases from J, with 10 bases in between. The CDR3 loop spans 13 amino acids. The germline CDR1 and CDR2 sequences are LNHDA and SQIVND (reference sequence).

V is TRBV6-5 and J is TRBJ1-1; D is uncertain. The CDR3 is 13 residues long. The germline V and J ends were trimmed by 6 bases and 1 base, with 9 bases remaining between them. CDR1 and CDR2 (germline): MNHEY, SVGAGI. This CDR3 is CASSQQPNTEAFF. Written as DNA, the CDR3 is TGTGCCAGCAGCCAACAGCCGAACACTGAAGCTTTCTTT.

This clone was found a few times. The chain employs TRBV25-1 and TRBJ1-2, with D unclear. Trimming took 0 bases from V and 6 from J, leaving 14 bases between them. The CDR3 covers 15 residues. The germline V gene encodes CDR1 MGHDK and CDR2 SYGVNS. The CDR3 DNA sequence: TGTGCCAGCAGTGAATATGGGCGGGAGATAAATGGCTACACCTTC. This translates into CASSEYGREINGYTF.

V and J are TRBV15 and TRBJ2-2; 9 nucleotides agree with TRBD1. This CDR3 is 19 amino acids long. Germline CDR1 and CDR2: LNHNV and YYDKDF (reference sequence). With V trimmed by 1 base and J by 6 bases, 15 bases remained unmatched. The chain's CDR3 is CATSRVGYRDRENAGELFF. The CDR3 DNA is TGTGCCACCAGCAGAGTAGGCTACCGGGACAGGGAAAATGCCGGGGAGCTGTTTTTT.

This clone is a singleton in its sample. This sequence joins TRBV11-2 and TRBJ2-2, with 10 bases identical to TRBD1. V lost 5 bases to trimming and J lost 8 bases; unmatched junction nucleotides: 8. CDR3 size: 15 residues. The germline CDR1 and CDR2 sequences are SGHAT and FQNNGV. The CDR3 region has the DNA TGTGCCAGCAGCCCAGGGACAGGGGTGACAGGGGAGCTGTTTTTT. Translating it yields CASSPGTGVTGELFF.

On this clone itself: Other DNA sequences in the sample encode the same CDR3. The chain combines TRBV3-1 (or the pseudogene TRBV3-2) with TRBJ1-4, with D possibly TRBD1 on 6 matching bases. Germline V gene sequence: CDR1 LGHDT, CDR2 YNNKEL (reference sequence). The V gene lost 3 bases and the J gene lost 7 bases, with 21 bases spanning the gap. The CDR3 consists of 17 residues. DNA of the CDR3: TGTGCCAGCAGCCAGGATCCAGGGGCCAGTCCTACTGAAAAACTGTTTTTT. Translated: CASSQDPGASPTEKLFF.

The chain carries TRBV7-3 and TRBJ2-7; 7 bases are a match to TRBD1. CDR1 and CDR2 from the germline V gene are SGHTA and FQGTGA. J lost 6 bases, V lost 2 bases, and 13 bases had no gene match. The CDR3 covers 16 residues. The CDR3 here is CASSLWGQGTVGEQYF. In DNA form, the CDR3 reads TGTGCCAGCAGCTTATGGGGCCAGGGGACAGTCGGCGAGCAGTACTTC.

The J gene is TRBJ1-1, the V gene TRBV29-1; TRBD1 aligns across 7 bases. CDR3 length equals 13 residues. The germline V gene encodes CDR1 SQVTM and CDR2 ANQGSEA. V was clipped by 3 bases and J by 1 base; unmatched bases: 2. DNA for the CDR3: TGCAGCGTTGAGACAGGGAAGAACACTGAAGCTTTCTTT. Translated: CSVETGKNTEAFF.

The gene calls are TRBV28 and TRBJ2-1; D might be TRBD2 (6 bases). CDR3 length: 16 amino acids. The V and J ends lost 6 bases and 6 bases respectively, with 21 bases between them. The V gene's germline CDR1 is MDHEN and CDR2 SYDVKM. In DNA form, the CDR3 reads TGTGCCAGCAGCCATCTTTATGGGGGGATAGTCAATGAGCAGTTCTTC. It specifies CASSHLYGGIVNEQFF.

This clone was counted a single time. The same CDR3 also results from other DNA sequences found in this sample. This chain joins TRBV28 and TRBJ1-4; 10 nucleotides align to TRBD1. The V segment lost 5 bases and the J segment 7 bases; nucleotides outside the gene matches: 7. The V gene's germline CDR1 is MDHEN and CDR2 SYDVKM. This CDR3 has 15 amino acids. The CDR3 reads CASSSPGQGSEKLFF. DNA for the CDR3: TGTGCCAGCAGTAGCCCGGGACAGGGGAGTGAAAAACTGTTTTTT. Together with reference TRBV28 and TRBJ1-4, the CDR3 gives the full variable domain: DVKVTQSSRYLVKRTGEKVFLECVQDMDHENMFWYRQDPGLGLRLIYFSYDVKMKEKGDIPEGYSVSREKKERFSLILESASTNQTSMYLCASSSPGQGSEKLFFGSGTQLSVL.

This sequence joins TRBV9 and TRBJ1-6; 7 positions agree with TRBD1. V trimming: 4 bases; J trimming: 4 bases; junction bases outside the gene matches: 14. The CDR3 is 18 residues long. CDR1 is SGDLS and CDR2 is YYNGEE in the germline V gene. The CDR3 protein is CASSRRAGTDPYNSPLHF. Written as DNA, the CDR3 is TGTGCCAGCAGCCGTAGGGCAGGGACAGACCCTTATAATTCACCCCTCCACTTT.

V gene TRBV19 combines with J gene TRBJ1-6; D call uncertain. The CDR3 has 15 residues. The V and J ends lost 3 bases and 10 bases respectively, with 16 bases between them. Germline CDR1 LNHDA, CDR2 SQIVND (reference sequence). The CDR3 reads CASSIEGRGNSPLHF. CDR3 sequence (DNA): TGTGCCAGTAGTATTGAGGGCCGCGGAAACTCACCCCTCCACTTT.

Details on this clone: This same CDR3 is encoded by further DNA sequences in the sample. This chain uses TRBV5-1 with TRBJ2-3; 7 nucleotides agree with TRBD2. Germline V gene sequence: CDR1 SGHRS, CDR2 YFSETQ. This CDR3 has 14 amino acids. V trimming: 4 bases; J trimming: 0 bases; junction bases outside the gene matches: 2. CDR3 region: CASSLAVSTDTQYF. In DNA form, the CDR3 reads TGCGCCAGCAGCCTAGCGGTGAGCACAGATACGCAGTATTTT. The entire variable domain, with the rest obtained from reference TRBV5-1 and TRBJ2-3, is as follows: KAGVTQTPRYLIKTRGQQVTLSCSPISGHRSVSWYQQTPGQGLQFLFEYFSETQRNKGNFPGRFSGRQFSNSRSEMNVSTLELGDSALYLCASSLAVSTDTQYFGPGTRLTVL.

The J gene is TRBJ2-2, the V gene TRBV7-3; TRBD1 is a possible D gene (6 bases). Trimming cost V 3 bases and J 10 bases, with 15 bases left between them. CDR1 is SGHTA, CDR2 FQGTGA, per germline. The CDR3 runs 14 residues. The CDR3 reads CASSFRPQGSELFF. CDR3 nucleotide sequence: TGTGCCAGCAGCTTCCGGCCGCAGGGGTCGGAGCTGTTTTTT. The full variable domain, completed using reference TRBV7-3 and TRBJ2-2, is GAGVSQTPSNKVTEKGKYVELRCDPISGHTALYWYRQSLGQGPEFLIYFQGTGAADDSGLPNDRFFAVRPEGSVSTLKIQRTERGDSAVYLCASSFRPQGSELFFGEGSRLTVL.

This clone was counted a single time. The CDR3 here is CASSQTSGGAMEQYF. The CDR3 nucleotides read TGCGCCAGCAGCCAAACTAGCGGGGGGGCAATGGAGCAGTACTTC. The rearrangement uses TRBV4-1 and TRBJ2-7, with 13 nucleotides matching TRBD2. The CDR3 runs 15 residues. The germline V gene encodes CDR1 MGHRA and CDR2 YSYEKL. The V segment lost 2 bases and the J segment 7 bases; nucleotides outside the gene matches: 5.

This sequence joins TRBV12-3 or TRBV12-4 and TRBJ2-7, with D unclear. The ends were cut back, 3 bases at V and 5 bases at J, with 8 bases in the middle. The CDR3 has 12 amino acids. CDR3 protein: CASSFRGNEQYF. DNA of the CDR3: TGTGCCAGCAGTTTTCGAGGAAACGAGCAGTACTTC.

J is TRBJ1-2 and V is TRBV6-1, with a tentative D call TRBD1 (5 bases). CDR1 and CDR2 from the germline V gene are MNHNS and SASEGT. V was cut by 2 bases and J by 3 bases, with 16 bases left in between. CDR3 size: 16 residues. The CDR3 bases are TGTGCCAGCAGTGAATTGGGACTCCCGGGGGACTATGGCTACACCTTC. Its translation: CASSELGLPGDYGYTF.

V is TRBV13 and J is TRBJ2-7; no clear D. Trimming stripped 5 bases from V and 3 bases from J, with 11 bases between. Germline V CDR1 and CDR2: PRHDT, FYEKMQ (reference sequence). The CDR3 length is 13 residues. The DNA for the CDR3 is TGTGCCAGCAGCCCGCGCATTAACTACGAGCAGTACTTC. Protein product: CASSPRINYEQYF.

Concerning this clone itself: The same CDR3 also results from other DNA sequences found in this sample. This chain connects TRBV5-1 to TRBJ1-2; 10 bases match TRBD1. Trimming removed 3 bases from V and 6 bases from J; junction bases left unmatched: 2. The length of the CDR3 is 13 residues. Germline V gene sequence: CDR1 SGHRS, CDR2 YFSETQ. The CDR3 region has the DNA TGCGCCAGCAGCTCGACAGGGGGCGATGGCTACACCTTC. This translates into CASSSTGGDGYTF.

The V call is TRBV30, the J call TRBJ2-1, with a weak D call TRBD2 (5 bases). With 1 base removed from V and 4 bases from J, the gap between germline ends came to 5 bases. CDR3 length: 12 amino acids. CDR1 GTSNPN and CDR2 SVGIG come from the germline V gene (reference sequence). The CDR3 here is CAWSGTYNEQFF. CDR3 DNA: TGTGCCTGGAGTGGGACTTACAATGAGCAGTTCTTC.

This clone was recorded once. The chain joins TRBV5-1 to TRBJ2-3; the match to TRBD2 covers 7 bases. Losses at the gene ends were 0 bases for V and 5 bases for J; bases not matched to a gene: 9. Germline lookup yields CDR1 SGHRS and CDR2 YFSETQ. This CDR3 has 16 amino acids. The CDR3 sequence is CASSLVSIGGGDTQYF. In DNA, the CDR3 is TGCGCCAGCAGCTTGGTTTCTATTGGCGGGGGAGATACGCAGTATTTT.

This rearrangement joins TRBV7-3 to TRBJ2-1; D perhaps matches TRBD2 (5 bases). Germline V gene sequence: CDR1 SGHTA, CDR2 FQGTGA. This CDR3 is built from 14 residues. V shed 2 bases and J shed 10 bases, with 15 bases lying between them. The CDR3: CASSLSGSGGEQFF. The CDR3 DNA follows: TGTGCCAGCAGCTTATCGGGGTCGGGTGGCGAGCAGTTCTTC. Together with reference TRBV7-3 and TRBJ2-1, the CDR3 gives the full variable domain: GAGVSQTPSNKVTEKGKYVELRCDPISGHTALYWYRQSLGQGPEFLIYFQGTGAADDSGLPNDRFFAVRPEGSVSTLKIQRTERGDSAVYLCASSLSGSGGEQFFGPGTRLTVL.

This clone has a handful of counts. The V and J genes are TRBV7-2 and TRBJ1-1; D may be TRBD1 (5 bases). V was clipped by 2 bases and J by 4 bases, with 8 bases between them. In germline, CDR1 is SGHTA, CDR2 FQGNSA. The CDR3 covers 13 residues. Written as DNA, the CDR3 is TGTGCCAGCAGCTTACGACAGCTCACTGAAGCTTTCTTT. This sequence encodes CASSLRQLTEAFF.

CDR3 DNA sequence: TGTGCCAGCAGCTTCAGTGGGGGCCGAGAGACCCAGTACTTC. As protein: CASSFSGGRETQYF. V and J are TRBV7-3 and TRBJ2-5, with a weak D call TRBD1 (6 bases). Per germline, CDR1 SGHTA and CDR2 FQGTGA. CDR3 length: 14 amino acids. The V end was cut by 3 bases, the J end by 4 bases, with 12 bases between.

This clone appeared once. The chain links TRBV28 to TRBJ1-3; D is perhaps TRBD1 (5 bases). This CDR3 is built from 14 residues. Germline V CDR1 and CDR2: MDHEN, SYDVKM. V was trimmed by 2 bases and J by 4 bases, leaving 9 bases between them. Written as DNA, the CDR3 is TGTGCCAGCAGTTTAGGGGGGATCGGAAACACCATATATTTT. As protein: CASSLGGIGNTIYF.

DNA for the CDR3: TGTGCCAGCAAATCGTCCTTCCGAGATGGCTACACCTTC. Translating it yields CASKSSFRDGYTF. The rearrangement links TRBV28 to TRBJ1-2; D gene uncertain. Trimming pared 7 bases from V and 6 bases from J, leaving 15 bases between. The germline CDR1 and CDR2 sequences are MDHEN and SYDVKM. CDR3 size: 13 residues.

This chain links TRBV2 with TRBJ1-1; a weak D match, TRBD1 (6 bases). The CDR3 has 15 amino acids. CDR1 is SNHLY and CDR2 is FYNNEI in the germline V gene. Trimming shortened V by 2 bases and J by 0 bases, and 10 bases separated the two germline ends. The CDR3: CASSEPRGMNTEAFF. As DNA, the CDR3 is TGTGCCAGCAGTGAACCCAGGGGAATGAACACTGAAGCTTTCTTT.

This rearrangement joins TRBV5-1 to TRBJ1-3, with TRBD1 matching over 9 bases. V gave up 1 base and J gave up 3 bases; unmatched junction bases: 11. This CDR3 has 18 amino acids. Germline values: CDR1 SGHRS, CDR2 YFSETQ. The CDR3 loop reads CASSLSFLDRGLGNTIYF. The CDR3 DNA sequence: TGCGCCAGCAGCTTGAGCTTCCTGGACAGGGGACTTGGAAACACCATATATTTT.

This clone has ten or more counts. The CDR3 DNA follows: TGTGCCAGCAGTTGGATTCAGGGGAAGCGAGGCACTGAAGCTTTCTTT. It codes for CASSWIQGKRGTEAFF. This rearrangement joins TRBV28 to TRBJ1-1; possible D gene TRBD1, 6 bases. Trimming took off 4 bases at V and 4 bases at J, with 19 bases between the two ends. This CDR3 is built from 16 residues. Germline V CDR1 and CDR2: MDHEN, SYDVKM.

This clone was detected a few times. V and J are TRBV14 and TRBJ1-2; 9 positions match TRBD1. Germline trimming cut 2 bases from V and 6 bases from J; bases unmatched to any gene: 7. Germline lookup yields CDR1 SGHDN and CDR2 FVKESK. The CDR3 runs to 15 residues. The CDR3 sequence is CASSQPGTGIHGYTF. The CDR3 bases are TGTGCCAGCAGCCAACCCGGGACAGGGATCCATGGCTACACCTTC.